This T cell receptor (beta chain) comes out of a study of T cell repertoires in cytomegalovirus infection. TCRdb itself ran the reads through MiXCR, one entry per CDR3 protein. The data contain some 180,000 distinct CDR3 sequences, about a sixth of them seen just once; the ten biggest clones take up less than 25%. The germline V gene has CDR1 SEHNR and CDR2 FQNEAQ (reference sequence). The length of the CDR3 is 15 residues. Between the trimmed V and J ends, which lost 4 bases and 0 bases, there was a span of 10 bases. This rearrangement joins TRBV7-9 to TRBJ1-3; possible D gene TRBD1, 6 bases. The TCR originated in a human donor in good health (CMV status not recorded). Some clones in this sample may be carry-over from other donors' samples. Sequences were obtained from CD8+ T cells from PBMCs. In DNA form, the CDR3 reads TGTGCCAGCAGCTCCCTACAGGGCTCTGGAAACACCATATATTTT. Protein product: CASSSLQGSGNTIYF.